These 27 T cell receptor beta chains were sequenced from one sample in a study of tumor and adjacent non-tumor tissue in lung cancer. RNA was extracted from bulk tissue without any cell sorting. The normal lung tissue was taken more than 3 cm from the tumor edge. A modified ARM-PCR protocol with three rounds of nested PCR amplified TCRbeta. TCRdb called the multiplex PCR reads again in MiXCR, with one record for every CDR3 protein. The sample lists 60,000 to 90,000 distinct CDR3 sequences; around 70% were seen once. Specimen: distant non-tumor lung tissue. These receptor sequences come from a woman in her fifties or sixties with non-small cell lung cancer.

Note on this clonotype: A read error may produce the germline difference seen at one junction end. The rearrangement uses TRBV11-1 and TRBJ2-1, with unresolved D. CDR1 is SGHAT and CDR2 is FQDESV in the germline V gene (reference sequence). This CDR3 is built from 11 residues. CDR3 sequence (DNA): TGCACCAGCACCAATGACAATGAGCAGTTCTTC. This gives the protein CTSTNDNEQFF.

Notes on this clonotype: Mismatch with germline at one junction end may stem from a read error. This chain uses TRBV11-2 with TRBJ2-7; 9 nucleotides agree with TRBD2. The CDR3 extends over 16 amino acids. Germline values: CDR1 SGHAT, CDR2 FQNNGV. DNA for the CDR3: TGTGTCAGCAGCTTAGGACTAGCGAGGAGCTCCTGCGATCAGTACTTC. This sequence encodes CVSSLGLARSSCDQYF.

The chain is built from TRBV28 and TRBJ2-5; tentative D call: TRBD2 (7 bases). The CDR3 loop spans 13 amino acids. Germline CDR1 reads MDHEN; CDR2 reads SYDVKM. V was pared by 10 bases and J by 7 bases, with 19 bases between. For the CDR3, the DNA is TGTGCCAACACTACTACAGGGAGGGGGACCCAGTACTTC. Amino acid sequence: CANTTTGRGTQYF.

The count of this clonotype is one. This sequence joins TRBV4-3 and TRBJ2-1, with 10 positions matching TRBD2. The CDR3 runs to 19 residues. Germline V gene data show CDR1 as LGHNA and CDR2 as YSLEER. Losses at the gene ends were 3 bases for V and 8 bases for J; bases not matched to a gene: 19. The CDR3 DNA follows: TGCGCCAGCAGCCAGCATTTACCCCGGACTAGCGGATTGAACGATGAGCAGTTCTTC. As protein: CASSQHLPRTSGLNDEQFF.

The sample holds a few counts of this clonotype. This may be a read error, as it is one base from a much larger clone. V is TRBV4-3 and J is TRBJ2-3; TRBD1 agrees at 9 bases. Looked up from germline, CDR1 is LGHNA and CDR2 is YSLEER. This CDR3 is built from 15 residues. V dropped 4 bases and J dropped 5; count of bases not matched to a gene: 7. The DNA for the CDR3 is TGCGCCAGCAGCCGGGGGACAGGGCTTATAGATACGCAGTATTTT. Protein: CASSRGTGLIDTQYF.

Notes on this clonotype: An end of the junction differs from the germline gene, which may be a read error. The chain joins TRBV29-1 to TRBJ1-1, with D possibly TRBD1 on 5 matching bases. Germline CDR1 SQVTM, CDR2 ANQGSEA. CDR3 length equals 12 residues. The CDR3 sequence is CSVVRGRAEVFF. DNA for the CDR3: TGCAGCGTTGTAAGGGGAAGGGCTGAAGTTTTCTTT.

There are a few counts of this clonotype. The V call is TRBV14, the J call TRBJ2-1; 11 nucleotides match TRBD2. This CDR3 comprises 14 residues. The germline CDR1 and CDR2 sequences are SGHDN and FVKESK. The junction had 7 bases not matched to a gene; V was cut back by 4 bases and J by 11 bases. CDR3 amino acids: CASSLGTSGKKQFF. DNA of the CDR3: TGTGCCAGCAGCCTCGGGACTAGCGGCAAGAAGCAGTTCTTC. The full variable domain, in which reference TRBV14 and TRBJ2-1 provide the parts outside the CDR3, is EAGVTQFPSHSVIEKGQTVTLRCDPISGHDNLYWYRRVMGKEIKFLLHFVKESKQDESGMPNNRFLAERTGGTYSTLKVQPAELEDSGVYFCASSLGTSGKKQFFGPGTRLTVL.

This clonotype is medium-sized (0.01 to 0.1%) in the sample. The V gene is TRBV6-2 or TRBV6-3, the J gene TRBJ2-1, with D possibly being TRBD1 (5 bases). The CDR3 has 14 residues. The V end lost 0 bases, the J end lost 3 bases, and 6 bases lay between the germline ends. Germline-derived CDR1 and CDR2 are MNHEY and SVGEGT. The CDR3 nucleotides are TGTGCCAGCAGTTACTCTAGGGGCTACAATGAGCAGTTCTTC. Residues: CASSYSRGYNEQFF.

Notes on this clonotype: This may come from a read error, since a much larger clone is one base off. The chain combines TRBV5-6 with TRBJ1-6; D gene ambiguous. The CDR3 is 13 residues long. The germline gives CDR1 SGHDT, CDR2 YYEEEE. The CDR3 DNA reads as TGTGCCAGGAGCTTGCAGCAAAATTCACCCCTCCACTTT. Its protein product is CARSLQQNSPLHF.

On this clonotype itself: A much larger clonotype is one base distant, so this may be a read error. The V gene is TRBV6-5, the J gene TRBJ2-3; no clear D. The germline V gene has CDR1 MNHEY and CDR2 SVGAGI. The CDR3 is 15 amino acids. The CDR3 DNA follows: TGTGCCAGCAGTTACTCGACTCTTAGCACAGATGCGCAGTATTTT. Translated: CASSYSTLSTDAQYF.

This clonotype was found once. Possible read error: a much larger clone is one base away. Since no conserved phenylalanine or tryptophan closes the CDR3, a read error is the likely cause. The CDR3 is CSARRTDTDTQYC. In nucleotides, the CDR3 is TGCAGTGCTAGACGGACAGACACAGATACGCAGTATTGT. This chain links TRBV20-1 with TRBJ2-3; tentative D call: TRBD1 (6 bases). The CDR3 consists of 13 residues. The V gene lost 2 bases and the J gene lost 2 bases, with 8 bases spanning the gap. Germline values: CDR1 DFQATT, CDR2 SNEGSKA (reference sequence).

On this clonotype itself: A read error is likely, as this CDR3 ends without the conserved phenylalanine or tryptophan. The chain is built from TRBV11-2 and TRBJ1-5; a possible D gene is TRBD2 (5 bases). The J call may be faulty, since TRBJ2-3 better matches the DNA end. The CDR3 is 13 amino acids. CDR1 and CDR2 from the germline V gene are SGHAT and FQNNGV. The CDR3 DNA sequence: TGTGCCAGTAGCGAAGACGGGAACCAGCCCCAGTATTTA. It yields the protein CASSEDGNQPQYL.

The rearrangement joins TRBV29-1 to TRBJ2-1; tentatively, D is TRBD1 or TRBD2 (5 bases each). CDR3 length equals 15 residues. CDR1 and CDR2 from the germline V gene are SQVTM and ANQGSEA. CDR3 DNA: TGCAGGGTCGGGGATGGGGCAAGCTCCTACAATGAGCAGTTCTTC. Protein: CRVGDGASSYNEQFF.

This clonotype was detected many times. The V and J genes are TRBV20-1 and TRBJ2-7, with 10 bases that match TRBD2. J lost 7 bases, V lost 0 bases, and 9 bases had no gene match. CDR3 length equals 15 residues. Germline CDR1 is DFQATT and CDR2 is SNEGSKA (reference sequence). The CDR3 loop is CSARDFGLAGVEQYF. CDR3 sequence (DNA): TGCAGTGCTAGAGATTTTGGCCTAGCGGGAGTTGAGCAGTACTTC.

Worth noting for this clonotype: At one end the junction does not follow the germline gene, possibly because of a read error. CDR3 loop: CASMSRHSTDTQYF. The CDR3 nucleotides read TGTGCCAGCATGAGTAGGCATAGCACAGATACGCAGTACTTT. This chain links TRBV28 with TRBJ2-3; D remains unclear. The CDR3 spans 14 residues. Germline assignment: CDR1 MDHEN and CDR2 SYDVKM.

In regard to this clonotype: Compared with germline, one end of the junction differs, possibly owing to a read error. This chain links TRBV12-3 or TRBV12-4 with TRBJ2-5, with D unclear. There are 17 residues in the CDR3. As DNA, the CDR3 is TGTACCAGCAGTTTAATCCTTCTGCAGATGCGCCAAGAGACCCAATACTTT. Its protein product is CTSSLILLQMRQETQYF.

This chain connects TRBV11-2 to TRBJ2-7; the match to TRBD1 covers 8 bases. This CDR3 is 15 amino acids long. The germline CDR1 and CDR2 sequences are SGHAT and FQNNGV. The V and J ends lost 4 bases and 10 bases, in that order; junction bases with no gene match: 15. The CDR3 region has the DNA TGTGCCAGCAGCTCAGGGACAGGCCGGACCTACAAACAGTACTTC. Translating gives CASSSGTGRTYKQYF.

Concerning this clonotype: A read error may be the cause here, since a much bigger clone is one base away. The rearrangement links TRBV10-3 to TRBJ1-1, with no clear D. The CDR3 length is 12 residues. Germline CDR1 ENHRY, CDR2 SYGVKD. The CDR3 reads CAIGYTNTETFF. The DNA of the CDR3 is TGTGCCATCGGTTACACAAACACTGAAACTTTCTTT.

For this clonotype: A read error may be the cause here, since a much bigger clone is one base away. The V call is TRBV4-2, the J call TRBJ2-1; 8 bases are shared with TRBD2. CDR1 and CDR2 (germline): LGHNA, YNFKEQ. This CDR3 comprises 13 residues. CDR3 amino acids: CARSQGGREAVFF. The CDR3 region has the DNA TGTGCCAGAAGCCAAGGTGGGCGGGAGGCGGTGTTCTTC.

Turning to this clonotype: At one of its ends the junction is not consistent with the germline gene, which may arise from a read error. The genes are TRBV11-3 and TRBJ2-1, with D tentatively TRBD1 (6 bases). Germline CDR1 reads SGHNT; CDR2 reads YENEEA. CDR3 length: 13 residues. CDR3 protein: CATSLDWDNEQLF. The CDR3 DNA reads as TGTGCCACCAGCTTAGATTGGGACAATGAACAGTTATTC.

On this clonotype itself: A much larger clone sits a single nucleotide away, making a read error possible. The V gene is TRBV9, the J gene TRBJ2-7, with D perhaps TRBD1 or TRBD2 (5 bases each). This CDR3 contains 13 residues. Germline-derived CDR1 and CDR2 are SGDLS and YYNGEE. Written as DNA, the CDR3 is TGTGTCAGCAACCGGGACGGACGCCACGAGCAGTACTTC. Amino acid sequence: CVSNRDGRHEQYF.

This clonotype was counted ten times or more. CDR3 DNA: TGTGCCAGCACCTCGATTGGGGGCTGGCACGAGCAGTACTTC. This sequence encodes CASTSIGGWHEQYF. This rearrangement joins TRBV12-3 or TRBV12-4 to TRBJ2-7; possibly TRBD1 for D (6 bases). The germline V and J ends were trimmed by 7 bases and 5 bases, with 18 bases remaining between them. CDR3 size: 14 residues.

Turning to this clonotype: Because it lacks the conserved phenylalanine or tryptophan at the end, this CDR3 is likely a read error. CDR3 DNA: TGTGCCAGCAGATTAGACCCAGGGGAGTCAACGCAGTATATT. It is translated as CASRLDPGESTQYI. The gene calls are TRBV11-2 and TRBJ2-3; D possibly corresponds to TRBD1 (6 bases). The CDR3 runs to 14 residues. Germline V lookup: CDR1 SGHAT, CDR2 FQNNGV.

The V gene is TRBV11-2, the J gene TRBJ2-5, with D unclear. There are 14 residues in the CDR3. V was clipped by 6 bases and J by 5 bases, with 16 bases between them. Germline V gene sequence: CDR1 SGHAT, CDR2 FQNNGV. CDR3 sequence (DNA): TGTGCCAGCAGTTATGGTGGGAATAGGGAGACCCAGTACTTC. It encodes CASSYGGNRETQYF. The full variable domain, its missing parts supplied by reference TRBV11-2 and TRBJ2-5, is EAGVAQSPRYKIIEKRQSVAFWCNPISGHATLYWYQQILGQGPKLLIQFQNNGVVDDSQLPKDRFSAERLKGVDSTLKIQPAKLEDSAVYLCASSYGGNRETQYFGPGTRLLVL.

This rearrangement joins TRBV2 to TRBJ2-1; 9 nucleotides agree with TRBD1. V dropped 2 bases and J dropped 0; count of bases not matched to a gene: 8. The CDR3 covers 18 residues. The V gene's germline CDR1 is SNHLY and CDR2 FYNNEI. CDR3 loop: CASSEYRGRLTSYNEQFF. CDR3 coding DNA: TGTGCCAGCAGTGAATACAGGGGGCGGCTGACCTCCTACAATGAGCAGTTCTTC.

The chain couples TRBV20-1 to TRBJ1-6; 9 bases are a match to TRBD1. Germline assignment: CDR1 DFQATT and CDR2 SNEGSKA (reference sequence). The CDR3 sequence is 15 residues long. CDR3 DNA: TGCATTACTCACCGGGACAGGGTCTATAATTCACCCCTCCACTTT. Residues: CITHRDRVYNSPLHF.

This clonotype was detected only once. The V and J genes are TRBV14 and TRBJ2-5; D possibly uses TRBD1 or TRBD2 (5 bases each). V lost 4 bases, J lost 2 bases, and 14 bases lay in between. This CDR3 comprises 15 residues. Germline V lookup: CDR1 SGHDN, CDR2 FVKESK. The CDR3 nucleotides read TGTGCCAGCAGCCCAGACGGGGCAGGGCAAGAGACCCAGTACTTC. Encoded protein: CASSPDGAGQETQYF.